These 27 T cell receptor beta chains share one sample of origin, sequenced in a study of blood T cell repertoires in COVID-19 (dated by TCRdb to between 2020 and 2021). The library was prepared using the immunoSEQ multiplex PCR assay. TCRdb carries this immuneACCESS record with in-frame sequences only. Its versions omit some clonotypes, under half of them owing to an unresolved V gene in the studies checked, with the rest unexplained. In all, the sample holds about 88,000 clones, and about 88% of those were seen once. The ten largest clones add up to about 2.9% of the sample. The sequencing sample was made of peripheral blood. The receptor set was obtained from a woman aged 80 or over with acute or convalescent COVID-19.

The V call is TRBV19, the J call TRBJ1-1, with TRBD1 matching 9 bases. In germline, CDR1 is LNHDA, CDR2 SQIVND (reference sequence). J was trimmed by 2 bases and V by 7 bases; bases with no gene match: 5. The CDR3 length is 14 residues. In DNA form, the CDR3 reads TGTGCCAGTACTAAGGGACAGGGAAACACTGAAGCTTTCTTT. Protein: CASTKGQGNTEAFF. Supplemented by reference TRBV19 and TRBJ1-1, the full variable domain reads DGGITQSPKYLFRKEGQNVTLSCEQNLNHDAMYWYRQDPGQGLRLIYYSQIVNDFQKGDIAEGYSVSREKKESFPLTVTSAQKNPTAFYLCASTKGQGNTEAFFGQGTRLTVV.

This chain joins TRBV7-3 and TRBJ1-3; no reliable D call. Trimming shortened V by 5 bases and J by 0 bases, and 8 bases separated the two germline ends. The germline gives CDR1 SGHTA, CDR2 FQGTGA. The CDR3 runs to 14 residues. CDR3 bases: TGTGCCAGCAGCCAAGAGAGCTCTGGAAACACCATATATTTT. Residues: CASSQESSGNTIYF.

This sequence joins TRBV18 and TRBJ1-5; a weak D match, TRBD1 (5 bases). The CDR3 runs 13 residues. V lost 5 bases to trimming and J lost 5 bases, with 10 bases between them. Germline V lookup: CDR1 KGHSH, CDR2 LQKENI. In nucleotides, the CDR3 is TGTGCCAGCTCATCCAGGGTAGATCAGCCCCAGCATTTT. Its protein is CASSSRVDQPQHF.

V usage is TRBV30 and J usage is TRBJ1-1; D may be TRBD1 (5 bases). Germline CDR1 reads GTSNPN; CDR2 reads SVGIG (reference sequence). Trimming took off 5 bases at V and 2 bases at J, with 21 bases between the two ends. The CDR3 contains 16 residues. CDR3 nucleotide sequence: TGTGCCTGGGGTAATCCGACGGGGGGGACTAACACTGAAGCTTTCTTT. It yields the protein CAWGNPTGGTNTEAFF.

The chain uses TRBV4-3 and TRBJ1-2; D ambiguous. V was cut by 0 bases and J by 1 base, with 6 bases left in between. Germline lookup yields CDR1 LGHNA and CDR2 YSLEER. The CDR3 extends over 14 amino acids. DNA for the CDR3: TGCGCCAGCAGCCAAGAAGCGGATAACTATGGCTACACCTTC. This gives the protein CASSQEADNYGYTF.

The V and J genes are TRBV5-1 and TRBJ2-1; TRBD2 aligns across 9 bases. V trimming: 4 bases; J trimming: 0 bases; junction bases outside the gene matches: 8. The CDR3 runs to 17 residues. CDR1 SGHRS and CDR2 YFSETQ come from the germline V gene. CDR3 DNA sequence: TGCGCCAGCAGCAACGGACTAGCGACGAGCTCCTACAATGAGCAGTTCTTC. Translation: CASSNGLATSSYNEQFF.

This clone was seen once. The rearrangement joins TRBV5-1 to TRBJ1-2; TRBD1 aligns across 8 bases. The CDR3 runs to 17 residues. V lost 7 bases to trimming and J lost 7 bases; unmatched junction nucleotides: 21. CDR1 is SGHRS, CDR2 YFSETQ, per germline. The chain's CDR3 is CASQSATGANVVGGYTF. The CDR3 DNA sequence: TGCGCCAGCCAGAGTGCGACAGGGGCCAACGTGGTGGGTGGCTACACCTTC.

The count of this clone is one. The genes are TRBV5-1 and TRBJ2-1; 9 positions agree with TRBD1. The V gene end was trimmed by 3 bases and the J gene end by 4 bases; junction bases not matched to a gene: 5. CDR1 is SGHRS, CDR2 YFSETQ, per germline. The CDR3 consists of 15 residues. This CDR3 is CASSSGTGTYNEQFF. For the CDR3, the DNA is TGCGCCAGCAGCTCCGGGACAGGGACTTACAATGAGCAGTTCTTC.

As regards this clone: In the same sample, other DNA sequences code for this CDR3. V gene TRBV18 combines with J gene TRBJ2-1, with TRBD1 matching over 8 bases. This CDR3 is built from 14 residues. From germline, CDR1 is KGHSH and CDR2 LQKENI. J gave up 4 bases and V 6 bases, and 5 bases lay outside the gene matches. CDR3 region: CASSPGQEYNEQFF. In nucleotides, the CDR3 is TGTGCCAGCTCGCCGGGACAGGAGTACAATGAGCAGTTCTTC.

This CDR3 is CASSPDRAKTQYF. In DNA form, the CDR3 reads TGTGCCAGCTCACCTGACAGGGCTAAGACCCAGTACTTC. V usage is TRBV18 and J usage is TRBJ2-5; 7 bases are a match to TRBD1. The germline V gene has CDR1 KGHSH and CDR2 LQKENI. With V trimmed by 3 bases and J by 6 bases, 4 bases remained unmatched. This CDR3 has 13 amino acids.

J is TRBJ1-4 and V is TRBV19; TRBD1 aligns across 7 bases. The CDR3 runs to 16 residues. Germline lookup yields CDR1 LNHDA and CDR2 SQIVND (reference sequence). Trimming took 5 bases from V and 6 from J; bases not matched to a gene: 12. Here the CDR3 DNA reads TGTGCCAGTAGTCTGCTACAGGGGAATGGGTATGAAAAACTGTTTTTT. It translates to CASSLLQGNGYEKLFF.

This sequence joins TRBV29-1 and TRBJ1-1; no clear D gene. The CDR3 covers 13 residues. Trimming took 0 bases from V and 5 from J, leaving 10 bases between them. Germline V gives CDR1 SQVTM, CDR2 ANQGSEA. The CDR3 DNA reads as TGCAGCGTTGAAGATCCCGGTCGGACTGAAGCTTTCTTT. This encodes CSVEDPGRTEAFF.

The chain is built from TRBV5-1 and TRBJ1-1; 11 bases fit TRBD1. V dropped 4 bases and J dropped 8; count of bases not matched to a gene: 7. The CDR3 has 14 amino acids. The V gene's germline CDR1 is SGHRS and CDR2 YFSETQ. The CDR3 sequence is CASSQGQGAAEAFF. The DNA of the CDR3 is TGCGCCAGCAGCCAAGGACAGGGGGCTGCGGAAGCTTTCTTT.

The chain carries TRBV3-1 (or the pseudogene TRBV3-2) and TRBJ2-3; 9 nucleotides align to TRBD1. Germline lookup yields CDR1 LGHDT and CDR2 YNNKEL (reference sequence). V lost 4 bases, J lost 2 bases, and 7 bases stayed unmatched. CDR3 length equals 16 residues. In nucleotides, the CDR3 is TGTGCCAGCAGCCTATGGGACAGGGCGAACACAGATACGCAGTATTTT. Translated: CASSLWDRANTDTQYF.

This clone was found once. The J gene is TRBJ1-1, the V gene TRBV11-1, with D unclear. This CDR3 has 16 residues. V shed 5 bases and J shed 0 bases, with 16 bases lying between them. The V gene's germline CDR1 is SGHAT and CDR2 FQDESV (reference sequence). The CDR3 region has the DNA TGTGCCAGCAGCCCCGCGGGTTACCCTCTGAACACTGAAGCTTTCTTT. Encoded protein: CASSPAGYPLNTEAFF. Variable domain in full (rest from reference TRBV11-1 and TRBJ1-1): EAEVAQSPRYKITEKSQAVAFWCDPISGHATLYWYRQILGQGPELLVQFQDESVVDDSQLPKDRFSAERLKGVDSTLKIQPAELGDSAMYLCASSPAGYPLNTEAFFGQGTRLTVV.

This clone appeared a few times. The chain combines TRBV5-1 with TRBJ1-1; TRBD1 might be the D (6 bases). The CDR3 runs 15 residues. The V end was cut by 3 bases, the J end by 5 bases, with 17 bases between. Germline lookup yields CDR1 SGHRS and CDR2 YFSETQ. CDR3 sequence: CASSSQGTDGTEAFF. CDR3 in DNA: TGCGCCAGCAGCTCACAGGGAACGGACGGGACTGAAGCTTTCTTT. Combining the CDR3 with reference TRBV5-1 and TRBJ1-1 gives the whole variable domain KAGVTQTPRYLIKTRGQQVTLSCSPISGHRSVSWYQQTPGQGLQFLFEYFSETQRNKGNFPGRFSGRQFSNSRSEMNVSTLELGDSALYLCASSSQGTDGTEAFFGQGTRLTVV.

The chain recombines TRBV2 with TRBJ1-1; D gene unclear. Per the germline V gene, CDR1 is SNHLY and CDR2 is FYNNEI. V was pared by 4 bases and J by 6 bases, with 6 bases between. The CDR3 spans 11 residues. CDR3 amino acids: CASSVVSEAFF. CDR3 nucleotides: TGTGCCAGCAGTGTCGTCTCTGAAGCTTTCTTT.

This sequence joins TRBV4-1 and TRBJ1-5; 8 bases line up with TRBD1. This CDR3 contains 13 residues. With V trimmed by 5 bases and J by 6 bases, 3 bases remained unmatched. Looked up from germline, CDR1 is MGHRA and CDR2 is YSYEKL. This CDR3 is CASSVQGAQPQHF. For the CDR3, the DNA is TGCGCCAGCAGCGTCCAGGGGGCTCAGCCCCAGCATTTT.

The rearrangement links TRBV6-5 to TRBJ2-2; D is uncertain. CDR1 and CDR2 from the germline V gene are MNHEY and SVGAGI. Trimming cost V 4 bases and J 0 bases, with 6 bases left between them. CDR3 length: 14 amino acids. The CDR3 protein is CASSWLANTGELFF. The CDR3 DNA is TGTGCCAGCAGTTGGCTAGCGAACACCGGGGAGCTGTTTTTT.

The chain combines TRBV6-1 with TRBJ2-7; the match to TRBD1 covers 8 bases. Germline values: CDR1 MNHNS, CDR2 SASEGT. This CDR3 has 17 amino acids. V gave up 4 bases and J gave up 3 bases; unmatched junction bases: 14. CDR3 amino acids: CASSAKGRTGLLYEQYF. For the CDR3, the DNA is TGTGCCAGCAGTGCAAAAGGAAGGACAGGGCTACTCTACGAGCAGTACTTC.

This chain connects TRBV11-1 to TRBJ2-1, with 9 bases fitting TRBD1. From germline, CDR1 is SGHAT and CDR2 FQDESV (reference sequence). J gave up 1 base and V 6 bases, and 7 bases lay outside the gene matches. The CDR3 runs 16 residues. CDR3: CASRDPGQGSYNEQFF. The CDR3 DNA reads TGTGCCAGCAGGGATCCGGGACAGGGTTCCTACAATGAGCAGTTCTTC.

This clone showed up just once. The gene calls are TRBV2 and TRBJ1-6; D may be TRBD1 (5 bases). V gave up 6 bases and J gave up 0 bases, with 9 bases separating them. The CDR3 has 15 amino acids. The V gene's germline CDR1 is SNHLY and CDR2 FYNNEI. Here the CDR3 reads CASRQDPSYNSPLHF. As DNA, the CDR3 is TGTGCCAGCAGACAGGACCCCTCCTATAATTCACCCCTCCACTTT.

The V gene is TRBV5-6, the J gene TRBJ1-4; D may be TRBD1 (5 bases). The length of the CDR3 is 15 residues. V lost 3 bases to trimming and J lost 8 bases, with 17 bases between them. Germline V gene sequence: CDR1 SGHDT, CDR2 YYEEEE. The CDR3 sequence: CASSYPQGLGEKLFF. The CDR3 region has the DNA TGTGCCAGCAGCTACCCGCAGGGTTTGGGGGAAAAACTGTTTTTT.

The rearrangement uses TRBV5-1 and TRBJ1-4; 8 bases are shared with TRBD1. Losses at the gene ends were 0 bases for V and 8 bases for J; bases not matched to a gene: 12. Germline assignment: CDR1 SGHRS and CDR2 YFSETQ. The CDR3 totals 17 residues. The CDR3 here is CASSLGVWTGSGEKLFF. CDR3 in DNA: TGCGCCAGCAGCTTGGGGGTTTGGACAGGGTCAGGGGAAAAACTGTTTTTT.

The chain recombines TRBV6-5 with TRBJ2-7, with 7 nucleotides matching TRBD1. The germline gives CDR1 MNHEY, CDR2 SVGAGI. V gave up 9 bases and J gave up 4 bases; unmatched junction bases: 12. The CDR3 spans 14 residues. CDR3 DNA sequence: TGTGCCAGTCATAAACAGGGGCGGCTTTACGAGCAGTACTTC. Protein sequence: CASHKQGRLYEQYF.

This clone was counted only a few times. This chain links TRBV2 with TRBJ1-2, with D maybe TRBD1 (5 bases). The V gene lost 8 bases and the J gene lost 5 bases, with 12 bases spanning the gap. From germline, CDR1 is SNHLY and CDR2 FYNNEI. This CDR3 region has 12 residues. The CDR3 nucleotides are TGTGCCAGCGCAACAGGAGGGTATGGCTACACCTTC. Translated, it gives CASATGGYGYTF.

The chain joins TRBV19 to TRBJ1-1; the D gene is possibly TRBD1 (5 bases). V lost 7 bases to trimming and J lost 1 base, with 13 bases between them. Germline CDR1 is LNHDA and CDR2 is SQIVND (reference sequence). The CDR3 totals 14 residues. The CDR3 reads CASTKTASNTEAFF. CDR3 bases: TGTGCCAGTACCAAGACAGCCTCGAACACTGAAGCTTTCTTT.